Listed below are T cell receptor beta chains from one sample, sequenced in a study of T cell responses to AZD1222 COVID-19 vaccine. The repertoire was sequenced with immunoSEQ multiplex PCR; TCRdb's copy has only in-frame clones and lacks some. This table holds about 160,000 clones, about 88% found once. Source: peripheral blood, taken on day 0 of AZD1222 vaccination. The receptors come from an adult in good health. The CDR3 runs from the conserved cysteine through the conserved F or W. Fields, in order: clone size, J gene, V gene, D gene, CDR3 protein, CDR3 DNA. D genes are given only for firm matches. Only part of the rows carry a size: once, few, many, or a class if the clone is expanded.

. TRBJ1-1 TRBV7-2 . CASSLGANTEAFF TGTGCCAGCAGCTTGGGCGCGAACACTGAAGCTTTCTTT
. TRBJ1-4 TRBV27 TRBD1 CASSSTGQFELGEKLFF TGTGCCAGCAGTTCTACGGGACAGTTCGAGTTGGGTGAAAAACTGTTTTTT
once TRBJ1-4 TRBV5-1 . CASSLSVGGPNEKLFF TGCGCCAGCAGCCTTTCTGTGGGGGGCCCTAATGAAAAACTGTTTTTT
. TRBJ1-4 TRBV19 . CASSMGLRGASRKLFF TGTGCCAGTAGTATGGGATTACGGGGGGCTTCCAGAAAACTGTTTTTT
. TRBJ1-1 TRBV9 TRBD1 CASSVGGTGGLNTEAFF TGTGCCAGCAGCGTAGGTGGGACAGGGGGCTTGAACACTGAAGCTTTCTTT
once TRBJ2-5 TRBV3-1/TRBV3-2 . CASSTGTWETQYF TGTGCCAGCAGCACCGGGACATGGGAGACCCAGTACTTC
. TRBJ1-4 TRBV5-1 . CASRSNQGNEKLFF TGCGCCAGCAGGTCGAATCAGGGGAATGAAAAACTGTTTTTT
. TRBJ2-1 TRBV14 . CASSQDLNALSSYNEQFF TGTGCCAGCAGCCAAGATCTTAACGCCTTGAGCTCCTACAATGAGCAGTTCTTC
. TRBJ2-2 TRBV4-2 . CASSQEGGPSTGELFF TGTGCCAGCAGCCAAGAGGGGGGGCCGAGCACCGGGGAGCTGTTTTTT
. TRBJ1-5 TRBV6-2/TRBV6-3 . CASSSLSNQPQHF TGTGCCAGCAGTTCACTTAGCAATCAGCCCCAGCATTTT
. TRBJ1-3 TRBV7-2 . CASSLSLGNTIYF TGTGCCAGCAGCTTAAGTCTCGGAAACACCATATATTTT
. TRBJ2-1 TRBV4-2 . CASSQELATSHEQFF TGTGCCAGCAGCCAAGAGCTAGCGACGTCCCATGAGCAGTTCTTC
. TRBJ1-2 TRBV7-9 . CASSPRDTNYGYTF TGTGCCAGCAGCCCCCGGGACACGAACTATGGCTACACCTTC
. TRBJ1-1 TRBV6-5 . CASSYSGGNTEAFF TGTGCCAGCAGTTACTCGGGAGGGAACACTGAAGCTTTCTTT
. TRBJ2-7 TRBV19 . CASSLSAGTGTLSYEQYF TGTGCCAGTAGTTTGTCTGCCGGAACAGGGACTCTTTCCTACGAGCAGTACTTC
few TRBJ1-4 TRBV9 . CASSASVVGEKLFF TGTGCCAGCAGCGCCTCAGTAGTAGGAGAAAAACTGTTTTTT
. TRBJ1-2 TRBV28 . CASSLRGDYGYTF TGTGCCAGCAGTCTTAGGGGGGACTATGGCTACACCTTC
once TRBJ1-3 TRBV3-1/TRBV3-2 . CASSPPGSHLGNTIYF TGTGCCAGCAGCCCCCCGGGGAGTCACCTCGGAAACACCATATATTTT
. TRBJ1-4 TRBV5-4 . CASSTDGSGPPNEKLFF TGTGCCAGCAGCACCGACGGATCGGGTCCCCCTAATGAAAAACTGTTTTTT
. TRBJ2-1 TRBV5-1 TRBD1 CASSLQGALNEQFF TGCGCCAGCAGCTTACAGGGGGCCTTAAATGAGCAGTTCTTC
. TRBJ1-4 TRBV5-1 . CASSLQGNEKLFF TGCGCCAGCAGCTTGCAGGGTAATGAAAAACTGTTTTTT
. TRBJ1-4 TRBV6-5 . CASSYSGGLGEKLFF TGTGCCAGCAGTTACTCGGGAGGGTTGGGAGAAAAACTGTTTTTT
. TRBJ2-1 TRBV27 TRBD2 CASSYSRGGEQFF TGTGCCAGCAGTTACTCCCGCGGGGGTGAGCAGTTCTTC
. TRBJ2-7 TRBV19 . CASRRGSTDSYEQYF TGTGCCAGTAGGAGGGGCTCAACCGACTCCTACGAGCAGTACTTC
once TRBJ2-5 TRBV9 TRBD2 CASSGEGIQTQYF TGTGCCAGCAGCGGGGAGGGCATACAGACCCAGTACTTC
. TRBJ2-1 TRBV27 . CASSLGRSSYNEQFF TGTGCCAGCAGTTTAGGCAGGAGCTCCTACAATGAGCAGTTCTTC
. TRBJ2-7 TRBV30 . CAWRGTAGEQYF TGTGCCTGGAGGGGGACAGCGGGCGAGCAGTACTTC
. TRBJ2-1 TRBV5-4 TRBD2 CASSVGTTSYNEQFF TGTGCCAGCAGCGTAGGGACTACCAGCTACAATGAGCAGTTCTTC
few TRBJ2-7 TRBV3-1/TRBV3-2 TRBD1 CASSLRGQGKNEQYF TGTGCCAGCAGCCTTAGGGGACAGGGGAAAAACGAGCAGTACTTC
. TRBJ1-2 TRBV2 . CASSESHTSAGYTF TGTGCCAGCAGTGAATCCCACACATCGGCAGGCTACACCTTC
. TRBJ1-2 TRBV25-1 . CASWDGHYGYTF TGTGCCAGCTGGGACGGTCACTATGGCTACACCTTC
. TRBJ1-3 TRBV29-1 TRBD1 CSGRVSGGGGGNTIYF TGCAGCGGTAGAGTGTCAGGGGGAGGTGGAGGAAACACCATATATTTT
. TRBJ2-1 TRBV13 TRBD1 CASSSRDRVDNEQFF TGTGCCAGCAGCTCCCGGGACAGGGTTGACAATGAGCAGTTCTTC
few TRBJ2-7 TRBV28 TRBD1 CASSANNRDSSYEQYF TGTGCCAGCAGTGCAAACAACAGGGACAGCTCCTACGAGCAGTACTTC
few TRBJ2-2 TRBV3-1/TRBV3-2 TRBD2 CASSRGEGPTGELFF TGTGCCAGCAGCCGGGGGGAGGGTCCCACCGGGGAGCTGTTTTTT
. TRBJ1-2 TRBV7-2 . CASSPRSAGYTF TGTGCCAGCAGCCCCCGGTCAGCTGGCTACACCTTC
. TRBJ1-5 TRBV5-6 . CASSLEVTGGEPQHF TGTGCCAGCAGCTTGGAGGTGACAGGAGGGGAGCCCCAGCATTTT
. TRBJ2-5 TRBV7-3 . CASSLISQETQYF TGTGCCAGCAGCTTAATTAGCCAAGAGACCCAGTACTTC
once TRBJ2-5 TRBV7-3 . CASSFGQKETQYF TGTGCCAGCAGCTTCGGTCAAAAAGAGACCCAGTACTTC
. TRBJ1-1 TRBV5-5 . CASSLVQTEAFF TGTGCCAGCAGCTTGGTCCAGACTGAAGCTTTCTTT
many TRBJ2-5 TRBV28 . CASCSGQSETQYF TGTGCCAGCTGCTCCGGACAGTCCGAGACCCAGTACTTC
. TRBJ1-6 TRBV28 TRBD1 CASKTGLFSPLHF TGTGCCAGCAAGACAGGGTTGTTCTCACCCCTCCACTTT
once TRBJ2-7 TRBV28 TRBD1 CASSPGQASSYEQYF TGTGCCAGCAGTCCAGGACAGGCTAGCTCCTACGAGCAGTACTTC
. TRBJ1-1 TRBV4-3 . CASSHPKGRNTEAFF TGCGCCAGCAGCCATCCCAAGGGGAGGAACACTGAAGCTTTCTTT